The T cell receptor beta chain under discussion was sequenced for a study of cytomegalovirus exposure and HLA in healthy donors. V was shortened by 4 bases and J by 5 bases, with 15 bases between the two germline ends. The CDR3 is 14 amino acids. Germline CDR1 reads SGHDN; CDR2 reads FVKESK. Primers: 60 Vbeta forward and 13 Jbeta reverse. The assay was immunoSEQ multiplex PCR, and TCRdb's table has in-frame clones only and misses some. The sample's table shows over 150,000 clones. A remark on this clone: Its target is not known.

Overall study findings and caveats: The study carried out a later analysis of TCR beta sequences. It associated 15,000 to 20,000 of them with specific HLA alleles at a false discovery rate of 0.05. Among TCR sequences, most were rare, though some public TCRs appeared in many donors. The classifier reportedly diagnosed cytomegalovirus status with high sensitivity and specificity.

The receptor comes from a boy aged 10-17 years in good health and CMV-seronegative. The chain employs TRBV14 and TRBJ2-7, with D possibly being TRBD1 (5 bases). Sequenced input: PBMCs. The CDR3 spells CASSLEQEGHEQYF. In DNA, the CDR3 is TGTGCCAGCAGCCTAGAACAGGAAGGCCACGAGCAGTACTTC.